Listed below are T cell receptor beta chains from one sample, sequenced in a study of T cells after yellow fever vaccination. TCRdb ran MiXCR on the 5' RACE reads and lists one entry per CDR3 protein. In the table there are 450,000 to 550,000 distinct CDR3 sequences, roughly a fifth of which are singletons. The specimen was PBMCs, collected 15 days after the yellow fever booster vaccination. Every receptor here comes from a man under 40 who received the YFV17D yellow fever vaccine. Both conserved end residues are part of each CDR3. A D gene is named only where the DNA matches it firmly. Not all rows give a size; the values are once, few, many and, for expanded clones, a class.

>TRBV20-1|TRBD2|TRBJ2-3|-
CSARDRSKLAGGDTQYF
TGCAGTGCTAGAGATCGGTCTAAACTAGCGGGAGGAGATACGCAGTATTTT
>TRBV10-3|TRBD2|TRBJ2-3|-
CAIRVAGGGADTQYF
TGTGCCATCAGGGTAGCGGGAGGAGGGGCAGATACGCAGTATTTT
>TRBV27|-|TRBJ2-7|-
CASSLPDRSGEQYF
TGTGCCAGCAGTTTACCAGACAGGTCGGGGGAGCAGTACTTC
>TRBV20-1|-|TRBJ2-1|few
CSARDGSHYEQFF
TGCAGTGCTAGAGATGGTTCGCACTATGAGCAGTTCTTC
>TRBV9|-|TRBJ2-4|-
CASSVGTKNIQYF
TGTGCCAGCAGCGTAGGGACAAAAAACATTCAGTACTTC
>TRBV7-2|TRBD2|TRBJ2-1|-
CASSLGGSAHEQFF
TGTGCCAGCAGCCTAGGCGGGAGTGCCCATGAGCAGTTCTTC
>TRBV10-3|TRBD2|TRBJ2-1|few
CAISEGTSGRNEQFF
TGTGCCATCAGTGAGGGGACTAGCGGGAGGAATGAGCAGTTCTTC
>TRBV6-1|-|TRBJ2-7|-
CASSRAGISGEQYF
TGTGCCAGCAGCCGAGCCGGGATTTCGGGAGAGCAGTACTTC
>TRBV12-3/TRBV12-4|-|TRBJ1-1|few
CASSLGGATGAFF
TGTGCCAGCAGTTTGGGGGGAGCCACGGGAGCTTTCTTT
>TRBV7-8|TRBD1|TRBJ1-2|-
CASSLAPDRGYGYTF
TGTGCCAGCAGCTTAGCCCCAGACAGGGGCTATGGCTACACCTTC
>TRBV28|TRBD1|TRBJ2-7|-
CASSLDRANVYYEQYF
TGTGCCAGCAGTCTGGACAGGGCCAACGTTTATTACGAGCAGTACTTC
>TRBV30|-|TRBJ2-5|-
CAWTGQETQYF
TGTGCCTGGACAGGCCAAGAGACCCAGTACTTC
>TRBV28|TRBD2|TRBJ2-5|-
CASSPRLAGKGTQYF
TGTGCCAGCAGTCCTCGACTAGCGGGCAAGGGGACCCAGTACTTC
>TRBV10-1|-|TRBJ2-5|few
CASSGNWESGTQYF
TGCGCCAGCAGTGGCAATTGGGAGTCGGGGACCCAGTACTTC
>TRBV7-2|-|TRBJ2-5|few
CASSQEGEETQYF
TGTGCCAGCAGCCAAGAGGGGGAAGAGACCCAGTACTTC
>TRBV29-1|-|TRBJ2-2|-
CSVEDTNTGELFF
TGCAGCGTTGAAGATACGAACACCGGGGAGCTGTTTTTT
>TRBV29-1|-|TRBJ1-3|few
CSVPDSSGNTIYF
TGCAGCGTCCCGGACAGCTCTGGAAACACCATATATTTT
>TRBV27|TRBD2|TRBJ2-5|-
CASSLRREGTQYF
TGTGCCAGCAGTTTAAGGCGGGAGGGGACCCAGTACTTC
>TRBV6-2/TRBV6-3|-|TRBJ2-3|-
CASTNSDSEADTQYF
TGTGCCAGCACCAACTCCGACTCAGAGGCAGATACGCAGTATTTT
>TRBV20-1|TRBD2|TRBJ2-2|-
CSAIPGTSGSGELFF
TGCAGTGCAATCCCCGGGACTAGCGGGAGCGGGGAGCTGTTTTTT
>TRBV29-1|TRBD1|TRBJ2-1|-
CSVADGTGFNEQFF
TGCAGCGTTGCAGACGGGACAGGGTTCAATGAGCAGTTCTTC
>TRBV12-3/TRBV12-4|-|TRBJ2-1|-
CASSPRATYNEQFF
TGTGCCAGCAGCCCCCGGGCCACCTACAATGAGCAGTTCTTC
>TRBV7-9|-|TRBJ1-4|few
CASSLSITREKLFF
TGTGCCAGCAGCTTATCGATTACCCGGGAAAAACTGTTTTTT
>TRBV12-3/TRBV12-4|TRBD1|TRBJ2-2|-
CASSSRQGSAGELFF
TGTGCCAGCAGTTCCCGACAGGGGTCTGCCGGGGAGCTGTTTTTT
>TRBV10-3|-|TRBJ1-4|few
CAISESIGTKLFF
TGTGCCATCAGTGAGTCGATAGGGACAAAACTGTTTTTT
>TRBV15|-|TRBJ1-4|-
CATSRVGMANEKLFF
TGTGCCACCAGCAGAGTGGGGATGGCTAATGAAAAACTGTTTTTT
>TRBV20-1|TRBD2|TRBJ2-5|few
CSANALLSGGETQYF
TGCAGTGCTAACGCCTTGTTGTCGGGGGGAGAGACCCAGTACTTC
>TRBV7-2|TRBD1|TRBJ1-2|-
CASSLVRQGGGYTF
TGTGCCAGCAGCTTAGTACGGCAGGGGGGTGGCTACACCTTC
>TRBV20-1|TRBD2|TRBJ2-1|many
CSALGLAGEVGYNEQFF
TGCAGTGCCCTTGGGCTAGCGGGAGAGGTGGGCTACAATGAGCAGTTCTTC
>TRBV11-1|-|TRBJ2-2|-
CASSLRRGTHHNTGELFF
TGTGCCAGCAGCTTAAGGCGTGGGACTCACCATAACACCGGGGAGCTGTTTTTT
>TRBV29-1|TRBD2|TRBJ2-5|-
CSVEAGGTQYF
TGCAGCGTTGAGGCGGGGGGGACCCAGTACTTC
>TRBV11-2|TRBD1|TRBJ2-5|-
CASSQQGAWGETQYF
TGTGCCAGCAGCCAACAGGGGGCTTGGGGGGAGACCCAGTACTTC
>TRBV7-2|TRBD1|TRBJ1-2|-
CASSLDRVDGYTF
TGTGCCAGCAGCTTGGACAGGGTGGATGGCTACACCTTC
>TRBV4-3|-|TRBJ2-5|-
CASSQEVGSAGTQYF
TGCGCCAGCAGCCAAGAAGTCGGCAGCGCAGGGACCCAGTACTTC
>TRBV3-1|TRBD1|TRBJ1-1|-
CASSPGQGGEAFF
TGTGCCAGCAGCCCAGGACAGGGGGGTGAAGCTTTCTTT
>TRBV12-3/TRBV12-4|TRBD2|TRBJ2-2|once
CASTLRGRGLAPSPAGELFF
TGTGCCAGCACCTTAAGGGGGAGGGGACTAGCGCCCTCTCCGGCCGGGGAGCTGTTTTTT
>TRBV29-1|TRBD2|TRBJ2-1|-
CSVSLAGPGNEQFF
TGCAGCGTTTCCCTAGCGGGACCGGGCAATGAGCAGTTCTTC
>TRBV7-9|TRBD2|TRBJ2-1|many
CASSSKRRLAVYNEQFF
TGTGCCAGCAGCTCCAAACGCCGGCTAGCGGTATACAATGAGCAGTTCTTC
>TRBV7-9|-|TRBJ2-2|few
CASTKGGPGNTGELFF
TGTGCCAGCACCAAGGGGGGCCCAGGGAACACCGGGGAGCTGTTTTTT